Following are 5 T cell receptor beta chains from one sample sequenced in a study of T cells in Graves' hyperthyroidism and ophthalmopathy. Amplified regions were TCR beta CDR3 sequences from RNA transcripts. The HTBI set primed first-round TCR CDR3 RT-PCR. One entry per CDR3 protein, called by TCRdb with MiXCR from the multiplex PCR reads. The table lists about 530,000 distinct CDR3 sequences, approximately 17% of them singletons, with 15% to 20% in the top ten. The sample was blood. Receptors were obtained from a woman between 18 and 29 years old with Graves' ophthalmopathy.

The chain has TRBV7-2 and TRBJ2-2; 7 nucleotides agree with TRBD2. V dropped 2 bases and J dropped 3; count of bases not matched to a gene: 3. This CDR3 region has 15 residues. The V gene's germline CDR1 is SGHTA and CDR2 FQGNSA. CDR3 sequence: CASSLSAGDTGELFF. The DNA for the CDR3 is TGTGCCAGCAGCTTAAGTGCGGGGGACACCGGGGAGCTGTTTTTT.

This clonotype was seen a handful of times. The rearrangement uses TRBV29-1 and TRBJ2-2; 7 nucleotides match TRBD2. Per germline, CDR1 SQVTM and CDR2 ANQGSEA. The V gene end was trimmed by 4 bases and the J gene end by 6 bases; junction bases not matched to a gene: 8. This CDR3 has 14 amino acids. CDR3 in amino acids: CSVGWAGRAGELFF. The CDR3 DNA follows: TGCAGCGTTGGGTGGGCAGGGAGGGCCGGGGAGCTGTTTTTT.

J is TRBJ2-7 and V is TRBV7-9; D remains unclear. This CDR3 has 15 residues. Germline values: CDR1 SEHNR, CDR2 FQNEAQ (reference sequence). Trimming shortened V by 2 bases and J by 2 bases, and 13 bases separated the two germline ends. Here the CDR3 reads CASSLTSSIPYEQYF. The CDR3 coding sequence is TGTGCCAGCAGCTTAACGAGCTCGATCCCCTACGAGCAGTACTTC.

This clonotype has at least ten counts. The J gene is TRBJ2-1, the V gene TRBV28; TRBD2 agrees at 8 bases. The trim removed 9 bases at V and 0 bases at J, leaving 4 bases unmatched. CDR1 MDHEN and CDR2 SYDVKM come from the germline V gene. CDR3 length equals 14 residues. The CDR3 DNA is TGTGCCAGTGCTGCGGGGGGCTCCTACAATGAGCAGTTCTTC. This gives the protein CASAAGGSYNEQFF.

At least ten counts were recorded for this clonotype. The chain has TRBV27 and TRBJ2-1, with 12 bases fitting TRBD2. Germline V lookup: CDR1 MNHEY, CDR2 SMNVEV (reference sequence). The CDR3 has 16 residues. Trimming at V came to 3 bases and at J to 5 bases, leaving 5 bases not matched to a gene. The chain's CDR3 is CASSLGTSGGNNEQFF. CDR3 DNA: TGTGCCAGCAGTTTGGGAACTAGCGGGGGGAACAATGAGCAGTTCTTC.